This TCR beta chain derives from a study of cytomegalovirus exposure and HLA in healthy donors. Across the whole study: Of all 400 or so donors who were genotyped, 75% to 85% belonged to the Caucasian-associated ancestry cluster.

CDR3 size: 15 residues. In the PCR, 60 Vbeta and 13 Jbeta primers were used. In the authors' methods: About 12 million shared chains were among the roughly 78 million unique TCR beta chains that a later analysis counted. Libraries were prepared by immunoSEQ multiplex PCR; TCRdb keeps only in-frame clonotypes and omits some of them. D and trimming were read from the DNA, whereas the V and J calls and clone size are those reported in that table. The sample contains about 110,000 clones, around two thirds of which appear only once. Sequenced input: PBMCs. The genes are TRBV12-2 and TRBJ1-1; no DNA check was done on the table's D call, TRBD1. TRBV12-2 is an annotated pseudogene. The sequence came from a man aged 30-40 years in good health and CMV-seropositive. DNA of the CDR3: TGTGCAAGTCGCTTCCCCGACAGGGCAGCCACTGAAGCTTTCTTT. Its protein is CASRFPDRAATEAFF.